Described below is a single TCR beta chain sequence and its context. Authors' analysis steps: Amplification of reference gene primers was used by the study to estimate nucleated cell counts. Clones were read by immunoSEQ multiplex PCR, and TCRdb kept only the in-frame ones, dropping some. V, J and clone size derive from that table, while D and trimming were established from the DNA sequence. The data hold 300,000 to 400,000 clones, with more than 80% observed a single time. The sample is drawn from a study of blood T cell repertoires in COVID-19. Study details: Sources were T cells, B-cell-depleted T cells, or PBMCs; the material itself was cDNA or gDNA.

This CDR3 is 18 amino acids long. The germline gives CDR1 SGHTA, CDR2 FQGNSA. Trimming at V came to 5 bases and at J to 5 bases, leaving 13 bases not matched to a gene. This TCR came from a woman between 25 and 40 years old with COVID-19, enrolled during active disease. The source material was peripheral blood. This chain joins TRBV7-2 and TRBJ2-2; 11 bases line up with TRBD2. This CDR3 is CASSRTVTSGRLTGELFF. For the CDR3, the DNA is TGTGCCAGCAGCCGGACCGTTACTAGCGGGAGATTAACCGGGGAGCTGTTTTTT.